This is a list of T cell receptor beta chains from one sample in a study of blood T cell repertoires in COVID-19. Repertoires were generated with immunoSEQ multiplex PCR, while TCRdb's copy carries only in-frame clones and drops some. Here the sample spans 160,000 or so clones, roughly 84% being singletons. What was sequenced was peripheral blood. The origin of the receptors is a woman between 50 and 59 years old with COVID-19, enrolled during active disease. CDR3s include the opening cysteine and the closing phenylalanine or tryptophan. Fields, in order: J gene, V gene, D gene, clone size, CDR3 protein, CDR3 DNA. The D gene is left open where the match is weak. The size of a clone is reported for some rows only, either as once, few or many, or as a class for expanded clones.

j_gene: TRBJ2-1
v_gene: TRBV5-1
d_gene: TRBD2
abundance: -
CDR3aa: CASSLVVAGGLSYNEQFF
CDR3nt: TGCGCCAGCAGCTTGGTGGTAGCGGGGGGGCTGTCCTACAATGAGCAGTTCTTC

j_gene: TRBJ2-1
v_gene: TRBV5-5
d_gene: -
abundance: -
CDR3aa: CASSTSVGHEQFF
CDR3nt: TGTGCCAGCAGCACCTCCGTTGGGCATGAGCAGTTCTTC

j_gene: TRBJ2-5
v_gene: TRBV2
d_gene: TRBD2
abundance: once
CDR3aa: CARRGTSGGASDTQYF
CDR3nt: TGTGCCAGACGAGGGACTAGCGGGGGGGCCAGTGATACCCAGTACTTC

j_gene: TRBJ2-7
v_gene: TRBV19
d_gene: -
abundance: -
CDR3aa: CASSWGDEQYF
CDR3nt: TGTGCCAGTAGTTGGGGCGACGAGCAGTACTTC

j_gene: TRBJ2-7
v_gene: TRBV7-6
d_gene: TRBD1
abundance: -
CDR3aa: CASSFGQGGTYEQYF
CDR3nt: TGTGCCAGCAGCTTCGGACAGGGGGGCACCTACGAGCAGTACTTC

j_gene: TRBJ2-2
v_gene: TRBV11-2
d_gene: -
abundance: -
CDR3aa: CASSPKGLQGNTGELFF
CDR3nt: TGTGCCAGCAGCCCCAAGGGGTTACAGGGGAACACCGGGGAGCTGTTTTTT

j_gene: TRBJ2-1
v_gene: TRBV7-9
d_gene: TRBD1
abundance: few
CDR3aa: CASSGLTGVPYNEQFF
CDR3nt: TGTGCCAGCAGCGGACTGACAGGGGTACCCTACAATGAGCAGTTCTTC

j_gene: TRBJ2-2
v_gene: TRBV11-3
d_gene: TRBD1
abundance: -
CDR3aa: CASSLESGTESLTNTGELFF
CDR3nt: TGTGCCAGCAGCTTAGAGTCCGGGACAGAGTCACTTACGAACACCGGGGAGCTGTTTTTT

j_gene: TRBJ2-7
v_gene: TRBV5-1
d_gene: -
abundance: few
CDR3aa: CASSLGDYEQYF
CDR3nt: TGCGCCAGCAGCTTGGGCGACTACGAGCAGTACTTC

j_gene: TRBJ1-1
v_gene: TRBV27
d_gene: -
abundance: many
CDR3aa: CASSRAGAETEAFF
CDR3nt: TGTGCCAGCAGCCGGGCGGGGGCCGAAACTGAAGCTTTCTTT

j_gene: TRBJ2-5
v_gene: TRBV5-1
d_gene: -
abundance: once
CDR3aa: CASSLAPGKETQYF
CDR3nt: TGCGCCAGCAGCTTGGCGCCCGGGAAAGAGACCCAGTACTTC

j_gene: TRBJ2-7
v_gene: TRBV5-1
d_gene: -
abundance: -
CDR3aa: CASRGDRGSYEQYF
CDR3nt: TGCGCCAGCAGGGGCGACCGGGGATCCTACGAGCAGTACTTC

j_gene: TRBJ1-4
v_gene: TRBV11-2
d_gene: -
abundance: -
CDR3aa: CASSLGSGSTNEKLFF
CDR3nt: TGTGCCAGCAGCTTAGGTTCGGGGTCCACTAATGAAAAACTGTTTTTT

j_gene: TRBJ2-7
v_gene: TRBV27
d_gene: TRBD1
abundance: -
CDR3aa: CASSPLGGQEFYEQYF
CDR3nt: TGTGCCAGCAGCCCACTAGGGGGACAGGAGTTCTACGAGCAGTACTTC

j_gene: TRBJ2-7
v_gene: TRBV5-3
d_gene: TRBD2
abundance: -
CDR3aa: CARSSGLAGSSSYEQYF
CDR3nt: TGTGCCAGAAGCTCAGGACTAGCGGGGTCTAGCTCCTACGAGCAGTACTTC

j_gene: TRBJ2-3
v_gene: TRBV9
d_gene: -
abundance: -
CDR3aa: CASTDRDTTSTDTQYF
CDR3nt: TGTGCCAGCACCGACCGGGACACCACTAGCACAGATACGCAGTATTTT

j_gene: TRBJ2-7
v_gene: TRBV7-9
d_gene: TRBD1
abundance: -
CDR3aa: CASSRYAGTDYTYEQYF
CDR3nt: TGTGCCAGCAGCCGCTACGCCGGGACAGACTATACCTACGAGCAGTACTTC

j_gene: TRBJ2-1
v_gene: TRBV10-3
d_gene: TRBD1
abundance: -
CDR3aa: CAISGLASGTGDSNEQFF
CDR3nt: TGTGCCATCAGTGGATTAGCTTCCGGGACAGGGGATTCAAATGAGCAGTTCTTC

j_gene: TRBJ2-2
v_gene: TRBV4-1
d_gene: TRBD2
abundance: once
CDR3aa: CASSHTSGGAAGELFF
CDR3nt: TGCGCCAGCAGCCATACTAGCGGGGGGGCAGCCGGGGAGCTGTTTTTT

j_gene: TRBJ2-3
v_gene: TRBV4-2
d_gene: TRBD2
abundance: -
CDR3aa: CASSQELAGGTDTQYF
CDR3nt: TGTGCCAGCAGCCAGGAACTAGCGGGGGGCACAGATACGCAGTATTTT

j_gene: TRBJ2-2
v_gene: TRBV3-1/TRBV3-2
d_gene: TRBD2
abundance: -
CDR3aa: CASSDHPLIAGPNTGELFF
CDR3nt: TGTGCCAGCAGCGATCACCCCTTGATAGCGGGGCCGAACACCGGGGAGCTGTTTTTT

j_gene: TRBJ1-2
v_gene: TRBV7-2
d_gene: -
abundance: -
CDR3aa: CASSRPPRESYTF
CDR3nt: TGTGCCAGCAGCCGGCCTCCCAGGGAAAGCTACACCTTC